This T cell receptor beta chain was found in a study of T cell responses to AZD1222 COVID-19 vaccine. Study context: Some second doses came at about 4 weeks and others at about 12 weeks; these were pooled.

In regard to this clone: Its antigen is not identified.

TCRdb's copy holds only in-frame clones and misses some; the assay was immunoSEQ multiplex PCR. The data show approximately 150,000 clones, roughly 90% seen once. Study-level findings and limits: Regions left unmutated in variants are reportedly the target of nearly half of spike-specific TCRs. Donors were chiefly white British, with a greater number of females, and clonal diversity was perhaps underestimated.

CDR3 length: 17 amino acids. Germline loops: CDR1 MNHNS, CDR2 SASEGT. V lost 1 base to trimming and J lost 3 bases; unmatched junction nucleotides: 5. The material was peripheral blood, obtained on day 0 of AZD1222 vaccination. V gene TRBV6-1 combines with J gene TRBJ2-3, with TRBD2 matching 12 bases. This clonotype originated in an adult in good health. Written as DNA, the CDR3 is TGTGCCAGCAGTGAAGAAGCGACTAGCGGGAGAACAGATACGCAGTATTTT. Protein sequence: CASSEEATSGRTDTQYF.